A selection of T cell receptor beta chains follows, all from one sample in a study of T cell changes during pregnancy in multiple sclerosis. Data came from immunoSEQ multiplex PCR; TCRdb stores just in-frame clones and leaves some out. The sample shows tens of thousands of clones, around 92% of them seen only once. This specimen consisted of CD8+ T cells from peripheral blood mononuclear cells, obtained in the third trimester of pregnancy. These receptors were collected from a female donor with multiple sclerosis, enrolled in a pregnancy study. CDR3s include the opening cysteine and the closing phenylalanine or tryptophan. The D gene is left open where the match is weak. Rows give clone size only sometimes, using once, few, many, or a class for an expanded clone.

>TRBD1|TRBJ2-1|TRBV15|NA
CATSGTVSYNEQFF
TGTGCCACCAGCGGGACAGTTTCCTACAATGAGCAGTTCTTC
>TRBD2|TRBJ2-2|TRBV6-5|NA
CASRGTSGTGELFF
TGTGCCAGCAGGGGGACTAGCGGCACCGGGGAGCTGTTTTTT
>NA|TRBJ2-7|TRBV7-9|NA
CASSLRFYEQYF
TGTGCCAGCAGCCTACGGTTCTACGAGCAGTACTTC
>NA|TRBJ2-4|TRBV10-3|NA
CAISEEETDSSYDIQYF
TGTGCCATCAGTGAGGAGGAGACGGACAGTTCTTATGATATTCAGTACTTC
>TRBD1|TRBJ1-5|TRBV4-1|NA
CASSQDGTGNQPQHF
TGCGCCAGCAGCCAAGATGGGACAGGGAATCAGCCCCAGCATTTT
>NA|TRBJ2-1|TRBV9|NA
CASSVGGTSYNEQFF
TGTGCCAGCAGCGTAGGAGGGACTTCCTACAATGAGCAGTTCTTC
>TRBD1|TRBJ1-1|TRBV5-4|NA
CASSYRGLTEAFF
TGTGCCAGCAGCTACAGGGGGTTGACTGAAGCTTTCTTT
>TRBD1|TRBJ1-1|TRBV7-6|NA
CASSLADRGRGTEAFF
TGTGCCAGCAGCTTAGCGGACAGGGGGCGAGGCACTGAAGCTTTCTTT
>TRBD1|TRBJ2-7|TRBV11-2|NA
CASSSGTGVHEQYF
TGTGCCAGCAGCTCCGGGACAGGGGTCCACGAGCAGTACTTC
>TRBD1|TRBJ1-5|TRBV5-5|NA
CASSWGTGGLTQHF
TGTGCCAGCAGCTGGGGGACAGGGGGGCTGACCCAGCATTTT
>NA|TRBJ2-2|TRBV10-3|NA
CAISDHGGVPGELFF
TGTGCCATCAGTGACCATGGCGGGGTTCCCGGGGAGCTGTTTTTT
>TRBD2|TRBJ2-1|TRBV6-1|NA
CASSEASGGANEQFF
TGTGCCAGCAGTGAAGCTAGCGGGGGGGCCAATGAGCAGTTCTTC
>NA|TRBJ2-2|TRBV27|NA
CASSLQVHGELFF
TGTGCCAGCAGTTTACAGGTCCACGGGGAGCTGTTTTTT
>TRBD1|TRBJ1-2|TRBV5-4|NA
CASSPPGGMNYGYTF
TGTGCCAGCAGCCCCCCAGGGGGGATGAACTATGGCTACACCTTC
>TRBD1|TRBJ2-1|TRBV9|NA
CASSPPGQEFSYNEQFF
TGTGCCAGCAGCCCACCAGGACAGGAGTTCTCCTACAATGAGCAGTTCTTC
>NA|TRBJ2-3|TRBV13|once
CASSLRGIGTDTQYF
TGTGCCAGCAGCTTGCGGGGAATCGGCACAGATACGCAGTATTTT
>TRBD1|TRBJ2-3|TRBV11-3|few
CASSSYGTDPDTQYF
TGTGCCAGCAGCTCCTACGGGACAGACCCTGATACGCAGTATTTT
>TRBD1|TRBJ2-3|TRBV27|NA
CASSFETGFTDTQYF
TGTGCCAGCAGTTTTGAGACAGGGTTCACAGATACGCAGTATTTT
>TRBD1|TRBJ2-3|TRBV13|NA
CASSLLGTGSADTQYF
TGTGCCAGCAGCTTACTCGGGACAGGGTCTGCAGATACGCAGTATTTT
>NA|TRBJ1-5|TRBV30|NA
CASRAGNQPQHF
TGTGCCTCTAGGGCAGGGAATCAGCCCCAGCATTTT
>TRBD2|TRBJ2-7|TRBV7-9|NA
CASNLGLAGVPYEQYF
TGTGCCAGCAACCTAGGACTAGCGGGGGTGCCCTACGAGCAGTACTTC
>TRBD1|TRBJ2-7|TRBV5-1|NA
CASSGNEGTGENEQYF
TGCGCCAGCAGCGGGAACGAGGGCACAGGGGAGAACGAGCAGTACTTC
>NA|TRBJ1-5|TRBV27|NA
CASSELAGVVGNQPQHF
TGTGCCAGCAGCGAATTAGCAGGGGTGGTGGGCAATCAGCCCCAGCATTTT
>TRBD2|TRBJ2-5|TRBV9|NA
CASSSLAGGQETQYF
TGTGCCAGCAGCTCACTAGCGGGGGGACAAGAGACCCAGTACTTC
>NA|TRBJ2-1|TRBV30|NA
CAWSGAPGHNYNEQFF
TGTGCCTGGAGTGGGGCGCCGGGACATAACTACAATGAGCAGTTCTTC
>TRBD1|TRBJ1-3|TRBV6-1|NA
CASSDPGQGAGNTIYF
TGTGCCAGCAGTGACCCGGGACAGGGAGCTGGAAACACCATATATTTT
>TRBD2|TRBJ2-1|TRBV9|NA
CASSNLGLAPGNEQFF
TGTGCCAGCAGCAACTTGGGACTAGCCCCCGGTAATGAGCAGTTCTTC
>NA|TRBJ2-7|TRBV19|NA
CASSGDSNTYEQYF
TGTGCCAGTAGTGGTGACAGTAACACCTACGAGCAGTACTTC
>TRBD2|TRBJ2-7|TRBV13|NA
CASSSAGTSVPYEQYF
TGTGCCAGCAGCAGCGCCGGGACTAGCGTCCCCTACGAGCAGTACTTC
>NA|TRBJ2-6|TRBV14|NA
CASSEGWVSGANVLTF
TGTGCCAGCAGCGAGGGTTGGGTCTCTGGGGCCAACGTCCTGACTTTC
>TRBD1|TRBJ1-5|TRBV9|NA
CASSPGQGAGQPQHF
TGTGCCAGCAGCCCAGGACAGGGGGCCGGTCAGCCCCAGCATTTT
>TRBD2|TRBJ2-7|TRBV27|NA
CASSLARGGIYEQYF
TGTGCCAGCAGTTTAGCGCGGGGGGGCATCTACGAGCAGTACTTC
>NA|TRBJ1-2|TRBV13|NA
CASSLTETNYGYTF
TGTGCCAGCAGCTTGACAGAGACTAACTATGGCTACACCTTC
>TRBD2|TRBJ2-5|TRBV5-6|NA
CASSLLYRLAGVIQETQYF
TGTGCCAGCAGCCTACTCTACCGACTAGCGGGGGTGATCCAAGAGACCCAGTACTTC
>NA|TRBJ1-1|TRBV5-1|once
CASSLAGNTEAFF
TGCGCCAGCAGCTTGGCAGGGAACACTGAAGCTTTCTTT
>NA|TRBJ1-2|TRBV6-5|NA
CASSPTEGNYGYTF
TGTGCCAGCAGCCCCACGGAGGGTAACTATGGCTACACCTTC
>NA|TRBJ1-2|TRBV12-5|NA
CASGADLGTRDGYTF
TGTGCTAGTGGTGCAGACCTTGGGACACGTGATGGCTACACCTTC
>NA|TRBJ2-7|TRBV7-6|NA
CASSVQGFGYEQYF
TGTGCCAGCAGCGTTCAGGGGTTTGGCTACGAGCAGTACTTC
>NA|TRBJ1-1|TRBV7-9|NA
CASSLAGTSHYGMNTEAFF
TGTGCCAGCAGCTTAGCCGGGACATCCCATTATGGGATGAACACTGAAGCTTTCTTT
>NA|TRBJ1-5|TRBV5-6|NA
CASSWGGVARPQHF
TGTGCCAGCAGCTGGGGGGGAGTTGCACGGCCCCAGCATTTT
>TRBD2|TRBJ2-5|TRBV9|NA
CASSVGWGGETQYF
TGTGCCAGCAGCGTAGGTTGGGGGGGAGAGACCCAGTACTTC
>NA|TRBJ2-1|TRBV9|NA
CASSVRAGHNEQFF
TGTGCCAGCAGCGTTCGAGCGGGCCACAATGAGCAGTTCTTC